This T cell receptor (beta chain) was identified during a study of blood T cell repertoires in COVID-19. Study summary: Sites in the United States, Italy and Spain provided acute and convalescent COVID-19 samples. T cells, B-cell-depleted T cells, or PBMCs provided the cDNA or gDNA that served as material.

Participants were placed into cohorts based on the clinical history they reported. The V gene's germline CDR1 is LGHNA and CDR2 YSLEER. The CDR3 contains 15 residues. The V end was cut by 3 bases, the J end by 4 bases, with 13 bases between. Authors' methods: Scientists estimated how many nucleated cells there were by amplifying reference gene primers. Sequencing was performed with immunoSEQ multiplex PCR; in TCRdb, only in-frame clones are kept and a portion is missing. V and J calls and clone size come straight from that table; D and trimming were deduced from the DNA. This table holds fewer than 350,000 clones, almost 90% found once. Concerning this clone: This specimen includes other DNA sequences encoding the same CDR3.

The V call is TRBV4-3, the J call TRBJ2-1; tentative D call: TRBD2 (6 bases). This clonotype was obtained from a woman younger than 30 with acute COVID-19. The sample taken for sequencing was PBMCs or T cells enriched from blood (not recorded which). This CDR3 reads CASSQGTGTYNEQFF. Written as DNA, the CDR3 is TGCGCCAGCAGCCAGGGAACGGGGACTTACAATGAGCAGTTCTTC.